Following are 11 T cell receptor beta chains from one sample sequenced in a study of cytomegalovirus exposure and HLA in healthy donors. PCR involved 60 Vbeta and 13 Jbeta primers. Libraries were prepared by immunoSEQ multiplex PCR; TCRdb keeps only in-frame clonotypes and omits some of them. The data show about 190,000 clones, around 84% seen once. Material: PBMCs. The receptors originated from a woman aged 18-29 years in good health and CMV-seronegative.

The rearrangement uses TRBV27 and TRBJ1-1, with D perhaps TRBD1 (5 bases). The CDR3 contains 17 residues. Germline CDR1 and CDR2: MNHEY and SMNVEV (reference sequence). Trimming took 7 bases from V and 0 from J, leaving 21 bases between them. CDR3: CASIPWGRGLMNTEAFF. CDR3 in DNA: TGTGCCAGCATCCCATGGGGGAGGGGCCTTATGAACACTGAAGCTTTCTTT.

The genes are TRBV6-6 and TRBJ1-5; 8 positions match TRBD1. The CDR3 spans 15 residues. Germline-derived CDR1 and CDR2 are MNHNY and SVGAGI (reference sequence). The ends lost 5 bases at V and 4 bases at J; junction bases unmatched: 7. The CDR3 DNA sequence: TGTGCCAGCAGTGATGACAGGGGCCATAATCAGCCCCAGCATTTT. It codes for CASSDDRGHNQPQHF.

The chain uses TRBV2 and TRBJ1-2, with D hard to call. The CDR3 has 16 amino acids. V was trimmed by 4 bases and J by 8 bases, leaving 23 bases between them. In germline, CDR1 is SNHLY, CDR2 FYNNEI. The CDR3 protein is CASSAFQTGVYAGYTF. The CDR3 DNA is TGTGCCAGCAGTGCGTTTCAGACCGGGGTATACGCGGGCTACACCTTC.

This chain connects TRBV6-1 to TRBJ2-7, with D possibly being TRBD2 (5 bases). V lost 4 bases and J 3 bases, leaving 7 bases between the germline ends. CDR3 length: 12 residues. Germline V lookup: CDR1 MNHNS, CDR2 SASEGT. CDR3 amino acids: CASSGRVYEQYF. Here the CDR3 DNA reads TGTGCCAGCAGTGGGCGGGTCTACGAGCAGTACTTC.

The gene calls are TRBV27 and TRBJ2-7, with D unclear. The CDR3 totals 14 residues. Looked up from germline, CDR1 is MNHEY and CDR2 is SMNVEV (reference sequence). V was trimmed by 4 bases and J by 0 bases, leaving 10 bases between them. CDR3 DNA: TGTGCCAGCAGTTACGGGTATAGCTCCTACGAGCAGTACTTC. Its translation is CASSYGYSSYEQYF.

The chain employs TRBV18 and TRBJ2-7, with D maybe TRBD2 (5 bases). Deletions cut 3 bases from V and 2 bases from J, with 8 bases between. The CDR3 consists of 13 residues. Germline CDR1 is KGHSH and CDR2 is LQKENI. The CDR3 nucleotides read TGTGCCAGCTCACCGGGAGCCGCCTACGAGCAGTACTTC. It yields the protein CASSPGAAYEQYF.

The V gene is TRBV30, the J gene TRBJ1-2; a possible D gene is TRBD1 (5 bases). This CDR3 is 14 amino acids long. Germline V gene data show CDR1 as GTSNPN and CDR2 as SVGIG (reference sequence). Trimming removed 7 bases at V and 4 bases at J, with 19 bases between. The CDR3 nucleotides are TGTGCCTACCACAGGTCACCCAAGGCCTATGGCTACACCTTC. It translates to CAYHRSPKAYGYTF.

This rearrangement joins TRBV7-2 to TRBJ2-1; 13 nucleotides align to TRBD2. The CDR3 is made up of 15 amino acids. Germline trimming cut 5 bases from V and 8 bases from J; bases unmatched to any gene: 6. CDR1 is SGHTA, CDR2 FQGNSA, per germline. This CDR3 is CASSPTSGGAYEQFF. Here the CDR3 DNA reads TGTGCCAGCAGCCCAACTAGCGGGGGGGCGTATGAGCAGTTCTTC.

The chain couples TRBV28 to TRBJ1-2; no clear D gene. Germline CDR1 and CDR2: MDHEN and SYDVKM. V was clipped by 3 bases and J by 8 bases, with 13 bases between them. The length of the CDR3 is 13 residues. The CDR3 DNA reads TGTGCCAGCAGTTTCCGGAGTGGTCTCGGCTACACCTTC. Translating gives CASSFRSGLGYTF.

This clone was seen once. The genes are TRBV18 and TRBJ2-7, with 12 bases aligning to TRBD2. The CDR3 spans 17 residues. Germline CDR1 reads KGHSH; CDR2 reads LQKENI. V trimming: 3 bases; J trimming: 0 bases; junction bases outside the gene matches: 6. CDR3 bases: TGTGCCAGCTCACCCGAACTAGCGGGGGGTTACTCCTACGAGCAGTACTTC. Translating gives CASSPELAGGYSYEQYF.

This clone has just one count. The rearrangement links TRBV6-4 to TRBJ2-3, with TRBD1 matching 11 bases. The CDR3 length is 16 residues. CDR1 and CDR2 (germline): MRHNA, SNTAGT. V was pared by 0 bases and J by 4 bases, with 3 bases of the junction left unmatched. The CDR3 region has the DNA TGTGCCAGCAGTGACTCGGGACAGGGGGGATCAGATACGCAGTATTTT. Translation gives CASSDSGQGGSDTQYF.